The 15 T cell receptor beta chains below all came from one sample that was sequenced in a study of T-cell memory formation after mild COVID-19. Each CDR3 protein gets one entry after TCRdb re-called the 5' RACE reads with MiXCR. This table has about 270,000 distinct CDR3 sequences, approximately 16% appearing once. The sequencing input was PBMCs or a T cell subset sorted from them (not recorded which). Every receptor here comes from a man aged 18-30 years who had mild COVID-19 (a few samples of this study predate the infection). Cell type and time point are not known.

This clonotype was counted a few times. J is TRBJ2-2 and V is TRBV5-1; TRBD2 is a possible D gene (6 bases). CDR3 length equals 16 residues. The V and J ends lost 3 bases and 4 bases respectively, with 16 bases between them. Germline V lookup: CDR1 SGHRS, CDR2 YFSETQ. In nucleotides, the CDR3 is TGCGCCAGCAGCTCGGGCCCGGGAGAAGGCACCGGGGAGCTGTTTTTT. Its translation: CASSSGPGEGTGELFF.

Details on this clonotype: Possible read error: a much larger clone is one base away. This chain connects TRBV3-1 to TRBJ2-5, with D perhaps TRBD1 (6 bases). The CDR3 totals 14 residues. Germline CDR1 is LGHDT and CDR2 is YNNKEL (reference sequence). Trimming removed 5 bases from V and 0 bases from J, with 10 bases in between. The CDR3 protein is CASSYYRDQETQYF. The CDR3 DNA reads as TGTGCCAGCAGCTACTACAGGGACCAAGAGACCCAGTACTTC.

The table lists this clonotype with a few counts. The chain links TRBV5-1 to TRBJ2-4; TRBD2 might be the D (6 bases). Trimming removed 4 bases from V and 8 bases from J, with 16 bases in between. CDR3 size: 14 residues. From germline, CDR1 is SGHRS and CDR2 YFSETQ. The CDR3 reads CASSSAGPGDIQYF. The CDR3 region has the DNA TGCGCCAGCAGCAGTGCAGGGCCGGGAGACATTCAGTACTTC.

The CDR3 reads CASRGTGGGNIQYF. In DNA, the CDR3 is TGTGCCAGCAGGGGGACAGGGGGAGGAAACATTCAGTACTTC. J is TRBJ2-4 and V is TRBV7-2; 11 bases match TRBD1. Germline CDR1 SGHTA, CDR2 FQGNSA. The CDR3 contains 14 residues. V lost 6 bases and J lost 6; bases outside the gene matches: 4.

This clonotype was recorded a few times. The chain carries TRBV20-1 and TRBJ2-7; D is possibly TRBD2 (7 bases). V lost 6 bases to trimming and J lost 3 bases, with 15 bases between them. This CDR3 is 13 amino acids long. Per germline, CDR1 DFQATT and CDR2 SNEGSKA (reference sequence). In DNA form, the CDR3 reads TGCAGTGCAAGGGGGGGGAACGACTACGAGCAGTACTTC. Its protein product is CSARGGNDYEQYF.

Regarding this clonotype: The junction shows a germline mismatch at one end, possibly a read error. This chain uses TRBV6-6 with TRBJ2-7; the D call may be TRBD1 or TRBD2 (6 bases each). Germline lookup yields CDR1 MNHNY and CDR2 SVGAGI (reference sequence). The CDR3 is 14 residues long. The CDR3 reads CAGSRRGVPYEQYF. CDR3 DNA: TGTGCCGGCAGCCGGAGGGGGGTTCCCTACGAGCAGTACTTC.

This clonotype was counted only a few times. The gene calls are TRBV7-9 and TRBJ2-1; unclear D gene. V was trimmed by 1 base and J by 7 bases, leaving 17 bases between them. Germline assignment: CDR1 SEHNR and CDR2 FQNEAQ (reference sequence). There are 16 residues in the CDR3. The CDR3 DNA follows: TGTGCCAGCAGCTTAGATGGCAGCCGACCTGGTAATGAGCAGTTCTTC. It is translated as CASSLDGSRPGNEQFF.

This clonotype has at least ten counts. The V gene is TRBV7-2, the J gene TRBJ2-7; TRBD2 matches at 8 bases. CDR1 is SGHTA and CDR2 is FQGNSA in the germline V gene. J was trimmed by 0 bases and V by 5 bases; bases with no gene match: 6. This CDR3 is 15 amino acids long. The DNA of the CDR3 is TGTGCCAGCAGCGCCCGGGGGGGAAGCTCCTACGAGCAGTACTTC. It encodes CASSARGGSSYEQYF.

This clonotype was picked up many times. The CDR3 bases are TGTGCCAGCGGACCGCAGGGACTAGGGCTTCTTGAGCAGTTCTTC. As protein: CASGPQGLGLLEQFF. This rearrangement joins TRBV18 to TRBJ2-1, with 8 nucleotides matching TRBD2. J lost 9 bases, V lost 8 bases, and 15 bases had no gene match. The CDR3 runs 15 residues. The germline gives CDR1 KGHSH, CDR2 LQKENI.

This clonotype has just a few counts. The V call is TRBV27, the J call TRBJ1-2; 7 positions agree with TRBD1. J was trimmed by 8 bases and V by 5 bases; bases with no gene match: 8. From germline, CDR1 is MNHEY and CDR2 SMNVEV (reference sequence). This CDR3 has 13 residues. The CDR3, as DNA: TGTGCCAGCAGTATATACAGGGGTGACGGCTACACCTTC. It encodes CASSIYRGDGYTF.

This clonotype was recorded a few times. The chain combines TRBV28 with TRBJ2-1; tentatively, D is TRBD2 (6 bases). The CDR3 is made up of 14 amino acids. The germline gives CDR1 MDHEN, CDR2 SYDVKM. Trimming took 11 bases from V and 2 from J, leaving 16 bases between them. CDR3 residues: CAGSGTLTYNEQFF. In DNA, the CDR3 is TGTGCCGGTTCCGGGACTCTGACCTACAATGAGCAGTTCTTC.

The V call is TRBV7-2, the J call TRBJ1-3; D call uncertain. This CDR3 comprises 14 residues. The ends were cut back, 7 bases at V and 7 bases at J, with 17 bases in the middle. The germline V gene encodes CDR1 SGHTA and CDR2 FQGNSA. CDR3 in amino acids: CASKRSPAGNTIYF. CDR3 DNA sequence: TGTGCCAGCAAGCGCTCCCCGGCGGGTAACACCATATATTTT.

This clonotype has ten or more counts. The chain links TRBV6-6 to TRBJ2-7; D unresolved. V dropped 0 bases and J dropped 0 bases, with 6 bases sitting between them. Germline V gives CDR1 MNHNY, CDR2 SVGAGI (reference sequence). This CDR3 has 14 amino acids. CDR3 sequence reads: CASSYSRSSYEQYF. Written as DNA, the CDR3 is TGTGCCAGCAGTTACTCCCGTAGCTCCTACGAGCAGTACTTC.

A few counts support this clonotype. The gene calls are TRBV19 and TRBJ1-2; D not certain. This CDR3 region has 13 residues. Trimming took 10 bases from V and 4 from J, leaving 16 bases between them. Looked up from germline, CDR1 is LNHDA and CDR2 is SQIVND (reference sequence). The chain's CDR3 is CATLGRSGYGYTF. CDR3 sequence (DNA): TGTGCCACCCTCGGACGGTCTGGCTATGGCTACACCTTC.

The V gene is TRBV9, the J gene TRBJ2-7, with 7 bases fitting TRBD1. This CDR3 is 14 amino acids long. Germline CDR1 SGDLS, CDR2 YYNGEE. With 3 bases clipped from V and 0 bases from J, the junction kept 3 bases outside the gene matches. The DNA for the CDR3 is TGTGCCAGCAGCGGCTACAGGGGCTCCTACGAGCAGTACTTC. It encodes CASSGYRGSYEQYF.